This T cell receptor beta chain was retrieved from a study of blood T cell repertoires in COVID-19. Study at large: Samples representing acute and convalescent COVID-19 were sourced from the United States, Italy and Spain. In each case, the material was cDNA or gDNA derived from T cells, B-cell-depleted T cells, or PBMCs.

In the authors' workflow: Amplifying reference gene primers gave estimates of nucleated cell counts. Libraries were prepared by immunoSEQ multiplex PCR; TCRdb keeps only in-frame clonotypes and omits some of them. V and J calls and clone size come straight from that table; D and trimming were deduced from the DNA. The sample has about 260,000 clones, around 88% seen once; the top ten hold nearly 2%. This receptor was identified in a man under 40 with active or convalescent COVID-19. Sequenced sample: peripheral blood.

The CDR3 protein is CASSESQGIGEAFF. CDR3 nucleotides: TGCGCCAGCAGTGAGTCGCAGGGGATAGGTGAAGCTTTCTTT. The V call is TRBV10-1, the J call TRBJ1-1; weak D call: TRBD1 (6 bases). Germline assignment: CDR1 WNHNN and CDR2 SYGVQD (reference sequence). V was pared by 0 bases and J by 7 bases, with 12 bases between. The CDR3 has 14 amino acids.